This T cell receptor (beta chain) was recovered during a study of preoperative IRX-2 immunotherapy in early breast cancer. Assay: immunoSEQ multiplex PCR; the TCRdb copy retains only in-frame clones and omits some. The sample records tens of thousands of clones, roughly 89% being singletons. The CDR3 extends over 16 amino acids. CDR1 SNHLY and CDR2 FYNNEI come from the germline V gene. V lost 2 bases, J lost 0 bases, and 11 bases lay in between. Treatment indicated: preoperative locoregional IRX-2 cytokine immunotherapy. Preoperative locoregional IRX-2 cytokine immunotherapy was tested in the phase Ib source study.

Collection of the sample occurred from a patient treated with IRX-2 immunotherapy. This TCR derives from a human donor with breast cancer. This chain joins TRBV2 and TRBJ2-4; D ambiguous. The CDR3 DNA reads TGTGCCAGCAGTGAATCGAAAAGCCTAGCCAAAAACATTCAGTACTTC. Its translation: CASSESKSLAKNIQYF.